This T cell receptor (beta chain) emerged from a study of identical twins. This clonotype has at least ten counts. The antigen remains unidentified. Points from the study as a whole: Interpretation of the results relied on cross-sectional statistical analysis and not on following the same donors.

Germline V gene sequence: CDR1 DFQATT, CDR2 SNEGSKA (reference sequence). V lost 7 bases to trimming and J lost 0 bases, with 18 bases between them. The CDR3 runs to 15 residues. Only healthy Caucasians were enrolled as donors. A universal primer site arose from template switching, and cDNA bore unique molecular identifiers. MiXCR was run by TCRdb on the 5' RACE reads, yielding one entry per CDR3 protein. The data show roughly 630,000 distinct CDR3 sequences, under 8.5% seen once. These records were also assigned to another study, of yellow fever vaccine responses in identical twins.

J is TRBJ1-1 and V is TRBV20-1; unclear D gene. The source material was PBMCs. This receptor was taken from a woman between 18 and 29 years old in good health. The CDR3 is CSDPSHLGMNTEAFF. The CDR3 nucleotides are TGCAGTGACCCAAGTCACTTAGGGATGAACACTGAAGCTTTCTTT.